The clone carrying this T cell receptor beta chain was recorded only once. Produced via immunoSEQ multiplex PCR; TCRdb's table is partial and in-frame only. The data contain tens of thousands of clones, roughly 94% of them singletons. CDR1 is SGHNT, CDR2 YENEEA, per germline. The CDR3 sequence is 17 residues long. V was shortened by 3 bases and J by 5 bases, with 19 bases between the two germline ends. The data were taken from a study of technical replicates of blood from several donors. Sequenced material: T cells isolated from PBMCs. The chain joins TRBV11-3 to TRBJ1-4, with D possibly matching TRBD1 (6 bases). This receptor was identified in a human donor in good health. The CDR3 nucleotides read TGTGCCAGCAGCTTTTATTACAGGGATCATGGAAATGAAAAACTGTTTTTT. This gives the protein CASSFYYRDHGNEKLFF.